These 12 T cell receptor beta chains were all obtained from the same sample, sequenced in a study of shared clonotypes between healthy human individuals. Here immunoSEQ multiplex PCR was the method, and the copy in TCRdb shows in-frame clones only, minus some. The data contain approximately 980,000 clones, 70% to 85% of them singletons. Sequenced material: memory CD4+ T cells sorted from blood. Subset of the sample: CD45RA-negative fraction. The receptor set was obtained from a man aged 18 to 30 in good health.

The chain joins TRBV7-2 to TRBJ1-1; D is unresolved. This CDR3 contains 13 residues. Trimming removed 2 bases from V and 5 bases from J, with 9 bases in between. Germline V gives CDR1 SGHTA, CDR2 FQGNSA. This chain's CDR3 is CASSLYERTEAFF. The CDR3, as DNA: TGTGCCAGCAGCTTATACGAGAGAACTGAAGCTTTCTTT.

The J gene is TRBJ2-5, the V gene TRBV5-1; a possible D gene is TRBD1 (5 bases). With 4 bases removed from V and 5 bases from J, the gap between germline ends came to 15 bases. The CDR3 has 14 amino acids. CDR1 is SGHRS and CDR2 is YFSETQ in the germline V gene. This chain's CDR3 is CASSRETAHETQYF. The CDR3 region has the DNA TGCGCCAGCAGCCGTGAGACAGCCCACGAGACCCAGTACTTC. Together with reference TRBV5-1 and TRBJ2-5, the CDR3 gives the full variable domain: KAGVTQTPRYLIKTRGQQVTLSCSPISGHRSVSWYQQTPGQGLQFLFEYFSETQRNKGNFPGRFSGRQFSNSRSEMNVSTLELGDSALYLCASSRETAHETQYFGPGTRLLVL.

This chain joins TRBV28 and TRBJ2-6, with unresolved D. Germline loops: CDR1 MDHEN, CDR2 SYDVKM. The CDR3 length is 16 residues. V lost 2 bases and J lost 2, with 10 bases in between. The CDR3 is CASSLPRGAGANVLTF. Here the CDR3 DNA reads TGTGCCAGCAGTTTACCGAGAGGCGCTGGGGCCAACGTCCTGACTTTC.

This clone was counted between two and nine times. In DNA form, the CDR3 reads TGTGCCAGCAGCCATGACAGTAATGGCTACACCTTC. Its protein is CASSHDSNGYTF. The gene calls are TRBV5-4 and TRBJ1-2; weak D call: TRBD1 (5 bases). Germline assignment: CDR1 SGHNT and CDR2 YYREEE (reference sequence). Trimming shortened V by 4 bases and J by 6 bases, and 10 bases separated the two germline ends. The CDR3 loop spans 12 amino acids.

This clone turned up a few times. The V and J genes are TRBV6-5 and TRBJ1-1; D unresolved. V gave up 8 bases and J gave up 8 bases, with 12 bases separating them. Germline-derived CDR1 and CDR2 are MNHEY and SVGAGI. The CDR3 consists of 11 residues. This CDR3 reads CASYRSGEAFF. The CDR3 nucleotides read TGTGCCAGCTATAGGTCCGGGGAAGCTTTCTTT.

This clone was seen once. J is TRBJ2-1 and V is TRBV28, with D perhaps TRBD2 (6 bases). V was trimmed by 5 bases and J by 3 bases, leaving 17 bases between them. The CDR3 has 16 amino acids. CDR1 and CDR2 from the germline V gene are MDHEN and SYDVKM. The CDR3, as DNA: TGTGCCAGCAGTCCCCTGGCGCGGGGCCGCTACAATGAGCAGTTCTTC. This sequence encodes CASSPLARGRYNEQFF.

Only one count was recorded for this clone. Other DNA variants within this sample encode the same CDR3. This chain joins TRBV9 and TRBJ2-2; D uncertain. V was shortened by 0 bases and J by 2 bases, with 5 bases between the two germline ends. In germline, CDR1 is SGDLS, CDR2 YYNGEE. The CDR3 length is 14 residues. CDR3 bases: TGTGCCAGCAGCGTAGGCGGAAACACCGGGGAGCTGTTTTTT. It yields the protein CASSVGGNTGELFF.

V gene TRBV5-1 combines with J gene TRBJ2-1; TRBD2 aligns across 12 bases. Losses at the gene ends were 0 bases for V and 3 bases for J; bases not matched to a gene: 1. The CDR3 totals 16 residues. Germline CDR1 SGHRS, CDR2 YFSETQ. The CDR3 here is CASSLGLAGDYNEQFF. CDR3 DNA sequence: TGCGCCAGCAGCTTGGGACTAGCGGGGGACTACAATGAGCAGTTCTTC.

The genes are TRBV27 and TRBJ2-7; a possible D gene is TRBD2 (5 bases). CDR1 is MNHEY, CDR2 SMNVEV, per germline (reference sequence). This CDR3 is 15 amino acids long. The V end lost 2 bases, the J end lost 5 bases, and 16 bases lay between the germline ends. The CDR3 protein is CASSLRASSTHEQYF. CDR3 coding DNA: TGTGCCAGCAGTTTAAGGGCTAGCTCTACGCACGAGCAGTACTTC.

The J gene is TRBJ2-7, the V gene TRBV5-6; the D gene is possibly TRBD1 (6 bases). Germline CDR1 SGHDT, CDR2 YYEEEE. V was pared by 4 bases and J by 3 bases, with 17 bases between. This CDR3 spans 15 amino acids. CDR3: CASSLRTANLYEQYF. CDR3 sequence (DNA): TGTGCCAGCAGCCTCAGGACAGCAAACCTCTACGAGCAGTACTTC.

The chain uses TRBV9 and TRBJ2-3; 9 bases are a match to TRBD1. Germline V gene lookup returns CDR1 SGDLS and CDR2 YYNGEE. The CDR3 contains 14 residues. Trimming at V came to 4 bases and at J to 3 bases, leaving 3 bases not matched to a gene. The CDR3 nucleotides are TGTGCCAGCAGCCCAGGACAGGGGACAGATACGCAGTATTTT. It codes for CASSPGQGTDTQYF.

V usage is TRBV23-1 and J usage is TRBJ2-7; 8 bases match TRBD1. TRBV23-1 is classed as an ORF, of uncertain function. V shed 2 bases and J 2 bases; nucleotides not matched to a gene: 5. This CDR3 region has 15 residues. CDR3 protein: CASSQGTGYAYEQYF. The CDR3 region has the DNA TGCGCCAGCAGTCAAGGGACAGGTTACGCCTACGAGCAGTACTTC.